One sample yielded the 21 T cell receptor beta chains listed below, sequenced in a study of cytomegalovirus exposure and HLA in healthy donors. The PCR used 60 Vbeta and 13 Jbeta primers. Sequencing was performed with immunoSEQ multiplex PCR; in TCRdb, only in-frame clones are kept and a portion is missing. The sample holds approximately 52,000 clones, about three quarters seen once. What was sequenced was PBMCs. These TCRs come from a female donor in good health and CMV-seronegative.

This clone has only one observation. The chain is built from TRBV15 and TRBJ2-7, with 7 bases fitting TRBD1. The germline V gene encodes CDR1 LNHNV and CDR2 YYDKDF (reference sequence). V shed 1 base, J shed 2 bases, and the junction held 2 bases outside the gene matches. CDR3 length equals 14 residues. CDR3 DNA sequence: TGTGCCACCAGCAGAGGAGGGACAGCCTACGAGCAGTACTTC. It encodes CATSRGGTAYEQYF.

The CDR3 loop is CASTLGSSYNEQFF. The CDR3 DNA sequence: TGTGCCAGCACTTTGGGGAGTTCCTACAATGAGCAGTTCTTC. The chain links TRBV7-8 to TRBJ2-1; D is possibly TRBD2 (5 bases). This CDR3 has 14 amino acids. Germline loops: CDR1 SGHVS, CDR2 FQNEAQ. V gave up 7 bases and J gave up 1 base, with 11 bases separating them. The full variable domain, its missing parts supplied by reference TRBV7-8 and TRBJ2-1, is GAGVSQSPRYKVAKRGQDVALRCDPISGHVSLFWYQQALGQGPEFLTYFQNEAQLDKSGLPSDRFFAERPEGSVSTLKIQRTQQEDSAVYLCASTLGSSYNEQFFGPGTRLTVL.

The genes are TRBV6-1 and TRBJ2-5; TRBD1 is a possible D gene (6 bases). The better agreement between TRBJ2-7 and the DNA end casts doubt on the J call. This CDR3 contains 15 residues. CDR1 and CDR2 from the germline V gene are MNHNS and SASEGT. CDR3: CASSEAQGKSYEQYF. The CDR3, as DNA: TGTGCCAGCAGTGAAGCTCAGGGGAAATCCTACGAGCAGTACTTC.

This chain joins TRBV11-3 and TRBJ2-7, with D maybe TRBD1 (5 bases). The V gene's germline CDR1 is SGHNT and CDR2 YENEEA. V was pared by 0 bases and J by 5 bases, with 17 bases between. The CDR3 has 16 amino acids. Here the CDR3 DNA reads TGTGCCAGCAGCTTAGATGGGGCTCGCGGTAGGGACGAGCAGTACTTC. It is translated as CASSLDGARGRDEQYF.

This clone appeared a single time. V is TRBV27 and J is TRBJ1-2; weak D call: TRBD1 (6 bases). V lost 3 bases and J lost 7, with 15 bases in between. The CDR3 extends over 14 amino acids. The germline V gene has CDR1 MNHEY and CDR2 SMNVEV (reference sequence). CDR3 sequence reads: CASSFTVQGSGYTF. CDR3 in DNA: TGTGCCAGCAGTTTCACTGTACAGGGCTCTGGCTACACCTTC.

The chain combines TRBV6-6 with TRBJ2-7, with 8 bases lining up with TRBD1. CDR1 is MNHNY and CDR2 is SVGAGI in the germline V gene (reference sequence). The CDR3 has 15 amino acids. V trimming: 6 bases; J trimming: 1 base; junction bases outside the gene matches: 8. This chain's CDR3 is CASRSNRGMSYEQYF. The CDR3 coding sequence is TGTGCCAGCAGATCCAACAGGGGGATGTCCTACGAGCAGTACTTC.

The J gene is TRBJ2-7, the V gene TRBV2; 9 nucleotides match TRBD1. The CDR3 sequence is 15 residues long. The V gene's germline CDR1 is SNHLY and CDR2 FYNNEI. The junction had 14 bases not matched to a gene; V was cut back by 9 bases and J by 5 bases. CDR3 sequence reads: CARAQPGQGPHEQYF. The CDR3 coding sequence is TGTGCCAGAGCCCAACCGGGACAGGGTCCCCACGAGCAGTACTTC.

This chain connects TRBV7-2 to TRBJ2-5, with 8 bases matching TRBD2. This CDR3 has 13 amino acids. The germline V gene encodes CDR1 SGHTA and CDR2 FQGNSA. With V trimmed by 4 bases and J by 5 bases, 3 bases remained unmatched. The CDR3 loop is CASSSTGGETQYF. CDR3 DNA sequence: TGTGCCAGCAGCTCAACGGGAGGGGAGACCCAGTACTTC.

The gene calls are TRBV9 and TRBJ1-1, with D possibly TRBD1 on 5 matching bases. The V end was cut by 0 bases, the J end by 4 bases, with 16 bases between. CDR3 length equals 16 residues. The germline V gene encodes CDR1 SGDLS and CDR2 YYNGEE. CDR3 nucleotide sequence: TGTGCCAGCAGCGTAGGTCGACAGCTGTTGAGCACTGAAGCTTTCTTT. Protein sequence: CASSVGRQLLSTEAFF.

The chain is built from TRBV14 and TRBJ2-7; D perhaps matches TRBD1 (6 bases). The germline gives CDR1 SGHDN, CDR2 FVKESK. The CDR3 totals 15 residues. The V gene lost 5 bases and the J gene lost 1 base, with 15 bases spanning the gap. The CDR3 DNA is TGTGCCAGCAGCGACCATCCGGGACAATCCTACGAGCAGTACTTC. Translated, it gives CASSDHPGQSYEQYF.

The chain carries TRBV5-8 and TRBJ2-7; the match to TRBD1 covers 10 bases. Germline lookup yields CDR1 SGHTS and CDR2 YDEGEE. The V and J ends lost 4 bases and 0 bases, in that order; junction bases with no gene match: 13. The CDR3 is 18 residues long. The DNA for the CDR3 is TGTGCCAGCAGCGAATCCGGGACAGGGGTAAGGAGCTCCTACGAGCAGTACTTC. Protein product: CASSESGTGVRSSYEQYF.

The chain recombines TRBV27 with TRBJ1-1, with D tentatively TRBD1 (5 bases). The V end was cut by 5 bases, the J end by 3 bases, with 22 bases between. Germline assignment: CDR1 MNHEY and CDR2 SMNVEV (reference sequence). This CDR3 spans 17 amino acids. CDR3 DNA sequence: TGTGCCAGCAGTCCCAATCCGACGACAGTCGCAGACACTGAAGCTTTCTTT. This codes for CASSPNPTTVADTEAFF.

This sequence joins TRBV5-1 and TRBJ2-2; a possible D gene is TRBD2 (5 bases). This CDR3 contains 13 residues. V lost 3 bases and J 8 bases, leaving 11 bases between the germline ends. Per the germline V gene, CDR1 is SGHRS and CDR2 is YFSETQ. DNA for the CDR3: TGCGCCAGCAGCTGGGCTAGCCCGGGGGAGCTGTTTTTT. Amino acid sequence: CASSWASPGELFF.

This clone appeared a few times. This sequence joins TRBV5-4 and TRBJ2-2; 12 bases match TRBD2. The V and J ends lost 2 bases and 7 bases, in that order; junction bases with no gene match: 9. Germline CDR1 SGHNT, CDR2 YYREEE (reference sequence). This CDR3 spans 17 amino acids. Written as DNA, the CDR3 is TGTGCCAGCAGCTTCGGCATCCTAGCGGGGGGGATCGGGGAGCTGTTTTTT. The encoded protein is CASSFGILAGGIGELFF.

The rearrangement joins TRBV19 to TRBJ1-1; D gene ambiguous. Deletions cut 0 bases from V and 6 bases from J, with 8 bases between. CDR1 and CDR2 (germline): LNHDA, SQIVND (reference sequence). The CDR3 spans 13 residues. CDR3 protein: CASSIEERAEAFF. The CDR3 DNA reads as TGTGCCAGTAGTATAGAGGAGAGGGCTGAAGCTTTCTTT.

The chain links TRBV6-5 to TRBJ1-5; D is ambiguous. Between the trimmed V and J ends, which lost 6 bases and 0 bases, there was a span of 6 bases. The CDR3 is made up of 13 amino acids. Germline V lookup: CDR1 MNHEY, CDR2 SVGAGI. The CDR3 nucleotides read TGTGCCAGCAGCCGAGATAGCAATCAGCCCCAGCATTTT. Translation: CASSRDSNQPQHF.

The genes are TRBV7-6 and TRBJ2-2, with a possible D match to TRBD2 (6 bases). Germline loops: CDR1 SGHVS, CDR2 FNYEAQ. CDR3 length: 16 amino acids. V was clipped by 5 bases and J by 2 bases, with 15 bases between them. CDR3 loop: CASSLQAGTNTGELFF. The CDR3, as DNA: TGTGCCAGCAGCCTCCAAGCGGGTACAAACACCGGGGAGCTGTTTTTT.

The CDR3 bases are TGTGCCAGTCGGGGATCCCACAATGAGCAGTTCTTC. This translates into CASRGSHNEQFF. The chain combines TRBV19 with TRBJ2-1; D perhaps matches TRBD2 (5 bases). CDR1 and CDR2 from the germline V gene are LNHDA and SQIVND (reference sequence). Trimming cost V 8 bases and J 5 bases, with 10 bases left between them. This CDR3 has 12 residues. Drawing the rest from reference TRBV19 and TRBJ2-1, the complete variable domain is DGGITQSPKYLFRKEGQNVTLSCEQNLNHDAMYWYRQDPGQGLRLIYYSQIVNDFQKGDIAEGYSVSREKKESFPLTVTSAQKNPTAFYLCASRGSHNEQFFGPGTRLTVL.

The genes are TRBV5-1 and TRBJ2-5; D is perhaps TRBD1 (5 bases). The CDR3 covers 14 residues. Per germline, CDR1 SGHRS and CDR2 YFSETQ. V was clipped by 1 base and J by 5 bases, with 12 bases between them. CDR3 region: CASSLFTGGETQYF. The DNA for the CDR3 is TGCGCCAGCAGCTTGTTTACAGGTGGGGAGACCCAGTACTTC. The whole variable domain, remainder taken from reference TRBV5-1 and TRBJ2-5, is KAGVTQTPRYLIKTRGQQVTLSCSPISGHRSVSWYQQTPGQGLQFLFEYFSETQRNKGNFPGRFSGRQFSNSRSEMNVSTLELGDSALYLCASSLFTGGETQYFGPGTRLLVL.

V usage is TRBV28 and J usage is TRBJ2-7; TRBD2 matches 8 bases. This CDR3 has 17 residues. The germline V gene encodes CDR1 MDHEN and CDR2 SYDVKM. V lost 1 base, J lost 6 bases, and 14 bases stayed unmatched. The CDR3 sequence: CASSLFAGGPAPGEQYF. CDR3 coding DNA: TGTGCCAGCAGTTTATTCGCGGGGGGACCTGCTCCGGGCGAGCAGTACTTC.

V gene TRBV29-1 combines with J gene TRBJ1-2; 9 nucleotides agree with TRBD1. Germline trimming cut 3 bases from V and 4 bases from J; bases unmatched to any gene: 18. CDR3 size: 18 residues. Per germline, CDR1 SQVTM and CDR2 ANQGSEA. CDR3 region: CSVEGLIRTGAAGYGYTF. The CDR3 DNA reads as TGCAGCGTTGAGGGGTTAATCCGGACAGGGGCAGCAGGCTATGGCTACACCTTC.